The table lists the clone carrying this TCR beta chain with a few counts. This specimen comes from a study of blood T cell repertoires in COVID-19. As for the study in general: There were acute and convalescent COVID-19 samples, and they came from the United States, Italy and Spain.

Per the study methods: Amplified reference gene primers provided the basis for estimating nucleated cell counts. The protocol was immunoSEQ multiplex PCR, while the TCRdb copy is restricted to in-frame clones and leaves out a portion. V and J calls plus clone size are reproduced from that table; the DNA served to infer D and trimming. The sample contains 240,000 or so clones, approximately 78% of which appear only once. Trimming took 0 bases from V and 2 from J; bases not matched to a gene: 10. Germline CDR1 reads SGHAT; CDR2 reads FQNNGV. The length of the CDR3 is 18 residues. The receptor comes from a woman in her late teens or twenties with acute or convalescent COVID-19. The material sequenced was peripheral blood. The chain is built from TRBV11-2 and TRBJ2-7; 10 bases are shared with TRBD1. The CDR3 loop is CASSLDRASGTGAYEQYF. The CDR3 nucleotides read TGTGCCAGCAGCTTAGACCGGGCCTCCGGGACAGGGGCCTACGAGCAGTACTTC.